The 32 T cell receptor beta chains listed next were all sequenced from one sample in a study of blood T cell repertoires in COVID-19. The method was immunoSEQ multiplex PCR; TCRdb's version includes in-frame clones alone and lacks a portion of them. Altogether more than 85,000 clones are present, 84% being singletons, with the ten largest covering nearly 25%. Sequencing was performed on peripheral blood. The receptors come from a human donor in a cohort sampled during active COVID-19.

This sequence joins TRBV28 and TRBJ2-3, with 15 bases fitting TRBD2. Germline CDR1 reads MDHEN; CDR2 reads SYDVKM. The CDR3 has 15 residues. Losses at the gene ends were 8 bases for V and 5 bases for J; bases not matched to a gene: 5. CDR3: CASRPGLAGGDTQYF. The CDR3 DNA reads TGTGCCAGCCGTCCGGGACTAGCGGGAGGAGATACGCAGTATTTT.

CDR3 nucleotides: TGTGCCAGCTCACCGTACAGGGGGACCCAACGGTCACCCCTCCACTTT. It yields the protein CASSPYRGTQRSPLHF. V usage is TRBV18 and J usage is TRBJ1-6, with 8 bases aligning to TRBD1. Germline V CDR1 and CDR2: KGHSH, LQKENI. The ends lost 3 bases at V and 10 bases at J; junction bases unmatched: 11. This CDR3 has 16 residues. Using reference TRBV18 and TRBJ1-6 for the parts outside the CDR3, the full variable domain is NAGVMQNPRHLVRRRGQEARLRCSPMKGHSHVYWYRQLPEEGLKFMVYLQKENIIDESGMPKERFSAEFPKEGPSILRIQQVVRGDSAAYFCASSPYRGTQRSPLHFGNGTRLTVT.

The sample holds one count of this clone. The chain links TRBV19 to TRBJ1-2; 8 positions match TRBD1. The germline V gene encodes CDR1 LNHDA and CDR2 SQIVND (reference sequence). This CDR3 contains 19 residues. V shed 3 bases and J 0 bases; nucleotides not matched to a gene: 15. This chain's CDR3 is CASSIIRDRQTRANYGYTF. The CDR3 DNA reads TGTGCCAGTAGTATCATTCGGGACAGGCAGACCCGAGCTAACTATGGCTACACCTTC.

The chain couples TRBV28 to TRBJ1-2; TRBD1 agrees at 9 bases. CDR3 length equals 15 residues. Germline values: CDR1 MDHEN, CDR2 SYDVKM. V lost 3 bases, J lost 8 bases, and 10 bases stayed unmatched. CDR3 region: CASSFPGTGSAGYTF. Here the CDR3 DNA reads TGTGCCAGCAGTTTTCCCGGGACAGGGTCTGCCGGCTACACCTTC.

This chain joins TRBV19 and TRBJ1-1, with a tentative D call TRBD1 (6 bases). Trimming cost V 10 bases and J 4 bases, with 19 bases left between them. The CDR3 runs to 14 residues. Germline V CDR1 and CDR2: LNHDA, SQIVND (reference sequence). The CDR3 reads CAIKQTGPRTEAFF. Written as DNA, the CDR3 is TGTGCCATCAAACAGACAGGACCCCGCACTGAAGCTTTCTTT.

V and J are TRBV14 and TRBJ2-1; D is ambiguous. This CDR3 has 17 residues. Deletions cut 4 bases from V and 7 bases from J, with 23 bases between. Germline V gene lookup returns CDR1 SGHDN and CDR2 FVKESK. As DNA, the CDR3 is TGTGCCAGCAGCCGCGCCTCTAGTGCCGAATGGGTAAATGAGCAGTTCTTC. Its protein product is CASSRASSAEWVNEQFF.

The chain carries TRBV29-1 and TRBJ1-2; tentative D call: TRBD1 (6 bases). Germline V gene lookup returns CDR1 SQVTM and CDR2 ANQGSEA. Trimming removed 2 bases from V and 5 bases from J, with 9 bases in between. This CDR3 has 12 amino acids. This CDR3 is CSVENREYGYTF. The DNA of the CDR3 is TGCAGCGTTGAAAACAGGGAGTATGGCTACACCTTC.

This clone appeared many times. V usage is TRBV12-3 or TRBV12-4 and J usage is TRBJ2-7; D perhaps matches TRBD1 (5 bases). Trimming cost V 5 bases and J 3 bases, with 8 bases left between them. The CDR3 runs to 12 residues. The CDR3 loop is CASSPQGYEQYF. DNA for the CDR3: TGTGCCAGCAGTCCTCAGGGCTACGAGCAGTACTTC.

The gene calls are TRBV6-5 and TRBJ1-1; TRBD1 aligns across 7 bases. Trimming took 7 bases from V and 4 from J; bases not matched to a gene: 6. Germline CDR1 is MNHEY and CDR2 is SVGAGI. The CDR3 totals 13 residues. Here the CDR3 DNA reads TGTGCCAGCACCCGACAGGGATCCACTGAAGCTTTCTTT. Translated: CASTRQGSTEAFF.

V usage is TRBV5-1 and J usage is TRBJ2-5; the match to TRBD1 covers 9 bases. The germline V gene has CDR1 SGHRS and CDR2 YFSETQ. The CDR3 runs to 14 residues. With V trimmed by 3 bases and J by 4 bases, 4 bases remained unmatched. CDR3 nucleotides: TGCGCCAGCAGCTCTAACAGGGGGCGAGAGACCCAGTACTTC. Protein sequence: CASSSNRGRETQYF.

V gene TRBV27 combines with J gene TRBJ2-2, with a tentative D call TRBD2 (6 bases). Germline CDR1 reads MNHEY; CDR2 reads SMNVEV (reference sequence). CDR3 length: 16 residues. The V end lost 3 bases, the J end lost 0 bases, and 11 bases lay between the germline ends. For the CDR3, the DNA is TGTGCCAGCAGTTTTGGGACTCAAACGAACACCGGGGAGCTGTTTTTT. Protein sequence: CASSFGTQTNTGELFF.

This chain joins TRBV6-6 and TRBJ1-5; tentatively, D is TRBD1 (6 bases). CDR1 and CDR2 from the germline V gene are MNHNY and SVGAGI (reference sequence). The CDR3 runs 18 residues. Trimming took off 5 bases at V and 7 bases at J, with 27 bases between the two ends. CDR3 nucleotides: TGTGCCAGCAGTCCCCGAGGGGGGGGGTCACCCGGGACCCAGCCCCAGCATTTT. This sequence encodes CASSPRGGGSPGTQPQHF.

The CDR3: CATSRVGLGNTEAFF. The CDR3 DNA reads as TGTGCCACCAGCAGAGTGGGGCTGGGGAACACTGAAGCTTTCTTT. This rearrangement joins TRBV15 to TRBJ1-1, with D maybe TRBD1 (5 bases). Trimming shortened V by 1 base and J by 1 base, and 10 bases separated the two germline ends. This CDR3 region has 15 residues. CDR1 is LNHNV, CDR2 YYDKDF, per germline (reference sequence).

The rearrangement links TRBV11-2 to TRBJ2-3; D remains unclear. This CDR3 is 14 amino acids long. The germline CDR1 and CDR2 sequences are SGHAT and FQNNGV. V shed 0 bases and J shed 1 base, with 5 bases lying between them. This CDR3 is CASSLDVGTDTQYF. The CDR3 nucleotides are TGTGCCAGCAGCTTAGATGTCGGCACAGATACGCAGTATTTT.

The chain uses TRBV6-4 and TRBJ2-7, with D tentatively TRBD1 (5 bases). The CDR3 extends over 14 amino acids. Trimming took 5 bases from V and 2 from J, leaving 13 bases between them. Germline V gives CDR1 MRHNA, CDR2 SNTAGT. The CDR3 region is CASSPSLGPYEQYF. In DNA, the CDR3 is TGTGCCAGCAGTCCTTCGTTGGGGCCCTACGAGCAGTACTTC.

CDR3 sequence reads: CATSGEGGRTEAFF. CDR3 DNA: TGTGCCACCAGTGGAGAAGGGGGCAGGACTGAAGCTTTCTTT. V is TRBV24-1 and J is TRBJ1-1, with TRBD1 matching 7 bases. Trimming removed 5 bases from V and 5 bases from J; junction bases left unmatched: 7. The CDR3 is 14 amino acids. Germline V gene lookup returns CDR1 KGHDR and CDR2 SFDVKD.

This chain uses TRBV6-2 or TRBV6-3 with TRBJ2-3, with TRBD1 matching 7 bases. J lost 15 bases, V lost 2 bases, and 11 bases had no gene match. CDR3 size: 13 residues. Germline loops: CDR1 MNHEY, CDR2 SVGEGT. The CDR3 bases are TGTGCCAGCAGTTACCCTTTCCGGGACAGCCTTTATTTT. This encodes CASSYPFRDSLYF.

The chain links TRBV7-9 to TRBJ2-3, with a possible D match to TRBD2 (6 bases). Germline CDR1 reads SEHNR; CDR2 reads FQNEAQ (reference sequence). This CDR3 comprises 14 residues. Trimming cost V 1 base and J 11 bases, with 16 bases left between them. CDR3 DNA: TGTGCCAGCAGCTTAGTGGGAGGAGGGGCACGGCAGTATTTT. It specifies CASSLVGGGARQYF.

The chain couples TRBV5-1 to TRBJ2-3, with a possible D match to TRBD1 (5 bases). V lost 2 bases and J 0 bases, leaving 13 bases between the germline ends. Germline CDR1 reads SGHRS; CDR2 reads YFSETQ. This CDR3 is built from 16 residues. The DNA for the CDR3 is TGCGCCAGCAGCTTTAGGGGTTCTCCTAGCACAGATACGCAGTATTTT. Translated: CASSFRGSPSTDTQYF.

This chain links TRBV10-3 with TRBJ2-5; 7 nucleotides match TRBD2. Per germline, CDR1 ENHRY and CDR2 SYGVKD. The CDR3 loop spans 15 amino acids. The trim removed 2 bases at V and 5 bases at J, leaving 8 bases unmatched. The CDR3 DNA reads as TGTGCCATCAGTGAGACCGGACTAGTCCGGGAGACCCAGTACTTC. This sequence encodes CAISETGLVRETQYF.

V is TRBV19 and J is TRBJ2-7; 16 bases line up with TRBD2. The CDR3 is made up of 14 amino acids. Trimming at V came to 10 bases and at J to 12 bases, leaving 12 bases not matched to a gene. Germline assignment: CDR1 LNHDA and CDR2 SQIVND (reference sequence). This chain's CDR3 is CATTGTSGGALVYF. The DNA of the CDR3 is TGTGCCACGACCGGGACTAGCGGGGGGGCCCTCGTGTACTTC.

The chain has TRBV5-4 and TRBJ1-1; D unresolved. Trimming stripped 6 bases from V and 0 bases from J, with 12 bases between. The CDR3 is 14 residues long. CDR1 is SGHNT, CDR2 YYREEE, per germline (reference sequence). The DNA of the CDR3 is TGTGCCAGCACCCTCAGCGTTATGAACACTGAAGCTTTCTTT. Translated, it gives CASTLSVMNTEAFF.

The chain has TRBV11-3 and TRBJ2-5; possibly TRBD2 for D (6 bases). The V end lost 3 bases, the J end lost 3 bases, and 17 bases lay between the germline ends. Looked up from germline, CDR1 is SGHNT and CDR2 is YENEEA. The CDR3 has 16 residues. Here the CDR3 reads CASSFEGTEVKETQYF. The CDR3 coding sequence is TGTGCCAGCAGCTTTGAAGGGACTGAAGTCAAAGAGACCCAGTACTTC.

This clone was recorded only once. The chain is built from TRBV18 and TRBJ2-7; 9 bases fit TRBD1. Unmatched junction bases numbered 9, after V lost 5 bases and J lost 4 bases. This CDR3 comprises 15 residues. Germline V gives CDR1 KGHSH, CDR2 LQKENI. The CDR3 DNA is TGTGCCAGCTCATCGACCGGGACAGGGACTTACGAGCAGTACTTC. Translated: CASSSTGTGTYEQYF.

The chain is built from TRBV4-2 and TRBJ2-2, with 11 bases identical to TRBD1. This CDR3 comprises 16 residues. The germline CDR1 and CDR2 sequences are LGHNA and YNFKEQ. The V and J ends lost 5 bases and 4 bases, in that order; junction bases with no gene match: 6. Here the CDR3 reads CASSSGTGGLTGELFF. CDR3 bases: TGTGCCAGCAGCTCCGGGACAGGGGGTCTCACCGGGGAGCTGTTTTTT.

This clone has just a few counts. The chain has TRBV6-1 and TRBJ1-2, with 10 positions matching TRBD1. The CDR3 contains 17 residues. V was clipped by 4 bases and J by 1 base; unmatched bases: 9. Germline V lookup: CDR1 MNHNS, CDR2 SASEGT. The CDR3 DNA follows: TGTGCCAGCAGTGCCATCCGGGACAGGGGTTTTAACTATGGCTACACCTTC. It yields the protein CASSAIRDRGFNYGYTF.

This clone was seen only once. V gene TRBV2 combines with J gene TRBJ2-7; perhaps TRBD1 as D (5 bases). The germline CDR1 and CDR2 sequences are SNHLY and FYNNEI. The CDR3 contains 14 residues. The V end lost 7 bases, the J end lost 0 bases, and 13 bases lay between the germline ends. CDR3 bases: TGTGCCAGCATGCCGGACAAGGTCTCCTACGAGCAGTACTTC. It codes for CASMPDKVSYEQYF.

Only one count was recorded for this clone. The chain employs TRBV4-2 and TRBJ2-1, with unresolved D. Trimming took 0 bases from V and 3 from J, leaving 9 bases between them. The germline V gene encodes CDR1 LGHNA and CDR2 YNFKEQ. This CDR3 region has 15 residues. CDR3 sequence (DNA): TGTGCCAGCAGCCAAGAAACGACGGGCTACAATGAGCAGTTCTTC. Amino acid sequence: CASSQETTGYNEQFF.

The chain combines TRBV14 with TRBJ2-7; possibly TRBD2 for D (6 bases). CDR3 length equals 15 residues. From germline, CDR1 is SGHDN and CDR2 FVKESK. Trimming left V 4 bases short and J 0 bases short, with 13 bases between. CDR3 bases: TGTGCCAGCAGCCGAAGCAGCGGGCTCTCCTACGAGCAGTACTTC. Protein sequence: CASSRSSGLSYEQYF.

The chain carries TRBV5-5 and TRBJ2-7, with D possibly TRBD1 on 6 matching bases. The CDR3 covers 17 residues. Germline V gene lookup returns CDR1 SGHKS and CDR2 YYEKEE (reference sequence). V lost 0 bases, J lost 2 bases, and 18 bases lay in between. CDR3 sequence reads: CASSLVAGTTNPYEQYF. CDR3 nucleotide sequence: TGTGCCAGCAGCTTGGTAGCTGGGACAACCAACCCCTACGAGCAGTACTTC.

CDR3 sequence reads: CASGKVAGDVFQETQYF. The CDR3 region has the DNA TGTGCTAGTGGGAAGGTGGCGGGAGACGTGTTCCAAGAGACCCAGTACTTC. The V call is TRBV12-5, the J call TRBJ2-5; 7 positions agree with TRBD2. In germline, CDR1 is LGHNT, CDR2 FRNRAP. The junction had 14 bases not matched to a gene; V was cut back by 6 bases and J by 1 base. The CDR3 covers 17 residues. Looking up the rest from reference TRBV12-5 and TRBJ2-5 gives the full variable domain: DARVTQTPRHKVTEMGQEVTMRCQPILGHNTVFWYRQTMMQGLELLAYFRNRAPLDDSGMPKDRFSAEMPDATLATLKIQPSEPRDSAVYFCASGKVAGDVFQETQYFGPGTRLLVL.

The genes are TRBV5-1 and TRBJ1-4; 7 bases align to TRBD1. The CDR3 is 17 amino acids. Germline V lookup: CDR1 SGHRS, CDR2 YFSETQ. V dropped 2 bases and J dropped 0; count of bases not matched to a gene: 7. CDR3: CASSFSGTAPTNEKLFF. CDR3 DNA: TGCGCCAGCAGCTTCTCCGGGACAGCCCCAACTAATGAAAAACTGTTTTTT. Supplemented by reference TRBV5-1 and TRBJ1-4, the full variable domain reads KAGVTQTPRYLIKTRGQQVTLSCSPISGHRSVSWYQQTPGQGLQFLFEYFSETQRNKGNFPGRFSGRQFSNSRSEMNVSTLELGDSALYLCASSFSGTAPTNEKLFFGSGTQLSVL.